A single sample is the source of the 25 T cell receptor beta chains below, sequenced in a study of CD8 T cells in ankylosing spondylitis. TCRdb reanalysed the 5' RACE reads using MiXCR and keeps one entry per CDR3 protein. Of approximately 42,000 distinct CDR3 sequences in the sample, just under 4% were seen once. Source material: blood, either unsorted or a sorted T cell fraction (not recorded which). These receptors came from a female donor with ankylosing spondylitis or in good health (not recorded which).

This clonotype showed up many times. The CDR3 region is CASSVWYGQGGNTDTQYF. DNA of the CDR3: TGTGCCAGCAGCGTATGGTACGGACAGGGCGGGAACACAGATACGCAGTATTTT. V is TRBV9 and J is TRBJ2-3; 8 bases line up with TRBD1. The CDR3 contains 18 residues. The V gene end was trimmed by 1 base and the J gene end by 2 bases; junction bases not matched to a gene: 12. Germline V gene sequence: CDR1 SGDLS, CDR2 YYNGEE.

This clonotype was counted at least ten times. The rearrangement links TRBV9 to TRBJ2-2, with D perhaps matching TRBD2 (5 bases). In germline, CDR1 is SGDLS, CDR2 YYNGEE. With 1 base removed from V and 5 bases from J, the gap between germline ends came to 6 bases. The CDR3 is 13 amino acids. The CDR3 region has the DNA TGTGCCAGCAGCGTATCGGGGACCGGGGAGCTGTTTTTT. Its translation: CASSVSGTGELFF.

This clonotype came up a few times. CDR3 DNA sequence: TGTGCCAGCAGCGACCGGGACAGGGCGGTACACGAGCAGTACTTC. Translation gives CASSDRDRAVHEQYF. V and J are TRBV9 and TRBJ2-7; 9 bases are shared with TRBD1. V lost 3 bases and J lost 5; bases outside the gene matches: 9. The length of the CDR3 is 15 residues. Germline assignment: CDR1 SGDLS and CDR2 YYNGEE.

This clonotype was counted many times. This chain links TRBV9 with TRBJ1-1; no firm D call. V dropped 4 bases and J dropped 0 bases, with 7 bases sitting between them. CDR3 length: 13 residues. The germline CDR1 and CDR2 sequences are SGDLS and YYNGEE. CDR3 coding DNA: TGTGCCAGCAGCTCGCGGCTGAACACTGAAGCTTTCTTT. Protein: CASSSRLNTEAFF.

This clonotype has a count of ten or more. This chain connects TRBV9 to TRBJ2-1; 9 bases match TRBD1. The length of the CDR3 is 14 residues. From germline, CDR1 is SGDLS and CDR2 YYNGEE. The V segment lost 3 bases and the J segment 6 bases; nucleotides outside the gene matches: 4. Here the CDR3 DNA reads TGTGCCAGCAGCGAACAGGGGGCTTCCAATGAGCAGTTCTTC. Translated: CASSEQGASNEQFF.

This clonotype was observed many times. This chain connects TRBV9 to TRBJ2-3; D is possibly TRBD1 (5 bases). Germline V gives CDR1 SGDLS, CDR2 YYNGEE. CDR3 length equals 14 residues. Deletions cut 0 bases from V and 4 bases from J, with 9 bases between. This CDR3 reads CASSVAWGADTQYF. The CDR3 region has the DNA TGTGCCAGCAGCGTAGCCTGGGGCGCAGATACGCAGTATTTT.

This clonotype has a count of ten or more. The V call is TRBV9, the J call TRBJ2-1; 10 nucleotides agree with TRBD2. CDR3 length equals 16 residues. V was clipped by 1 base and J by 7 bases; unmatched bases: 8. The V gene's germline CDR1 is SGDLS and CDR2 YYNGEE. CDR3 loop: CASSVKGSGGRNEQFF. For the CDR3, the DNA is TGTGCCAGCAGCGTAAAGGGTAGCGGGGGGAGGAATGAGCAGTTCTTC.

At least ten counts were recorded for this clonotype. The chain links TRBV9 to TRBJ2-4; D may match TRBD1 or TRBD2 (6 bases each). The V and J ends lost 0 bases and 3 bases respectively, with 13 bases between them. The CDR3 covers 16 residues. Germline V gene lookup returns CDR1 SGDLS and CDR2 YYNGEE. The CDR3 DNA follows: TGTGCCAGCAGCGTAGAGGGGGGCCTGTACAAAAACATTCAGTACTTC. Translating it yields CASSVEGGLYKNIQYF.

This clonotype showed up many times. This CDR3 is CASSPTGVGGTQYF. DNA of the CDR3: TGTGCCAGCAGCCCGACGGGGGTTGGGGGGACCCAGTACTTC. The chain uses TRBV9 and TRBJ2-5; D is perhaps TRBD2 (6 bases). CDR1 is SGDLS and CDR2 is YYNGEE in the germline V gene. V was shortened by 4 bases and J by 7 bases, with 17 bases between the two germline ends. This CDR3 region has 14 residues.

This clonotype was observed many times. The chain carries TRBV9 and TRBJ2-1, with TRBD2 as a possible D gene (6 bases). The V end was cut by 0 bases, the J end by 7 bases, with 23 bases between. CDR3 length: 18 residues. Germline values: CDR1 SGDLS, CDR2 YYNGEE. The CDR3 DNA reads TGTGCCAGCAGCGTAGATTCCAATGGGGGGAAAAATAGGAATGAGCAGTTCTTC. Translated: CASSVDSNGGKNRNEQFF.

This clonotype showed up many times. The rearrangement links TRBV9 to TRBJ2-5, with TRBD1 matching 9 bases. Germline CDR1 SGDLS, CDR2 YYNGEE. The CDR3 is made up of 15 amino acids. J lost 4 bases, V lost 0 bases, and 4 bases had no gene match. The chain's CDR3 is CASSVATGGLETQYF. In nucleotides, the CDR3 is TGTGCCAGCAGCGTAGCTACAGGGGGCCTAGAGACCCAGTACTTC.

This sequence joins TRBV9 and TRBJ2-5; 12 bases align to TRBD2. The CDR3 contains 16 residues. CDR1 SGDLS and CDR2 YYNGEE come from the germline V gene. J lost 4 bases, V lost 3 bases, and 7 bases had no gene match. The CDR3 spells CASSAASGGAGETQYF. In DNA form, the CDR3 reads TGTGCCAGCAGCGCCGCTAGCGGGGGGGCCGGAGAGACCCAGTACTTC.

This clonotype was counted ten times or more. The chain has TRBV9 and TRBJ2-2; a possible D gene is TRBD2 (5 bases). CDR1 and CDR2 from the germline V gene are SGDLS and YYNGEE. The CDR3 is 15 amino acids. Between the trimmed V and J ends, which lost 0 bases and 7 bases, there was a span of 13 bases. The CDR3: CASSVVLGEGGELFF. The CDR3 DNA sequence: TGTGCCAGCAGCGTAGTGCTGGGAGAAGGCGGGGAGCTGTTTTTT.

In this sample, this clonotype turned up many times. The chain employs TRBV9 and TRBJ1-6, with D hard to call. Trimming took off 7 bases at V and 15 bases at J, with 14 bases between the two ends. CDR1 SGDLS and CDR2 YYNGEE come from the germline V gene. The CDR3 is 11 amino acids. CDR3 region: CASGEFSGLHF. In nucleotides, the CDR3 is TGTGCCAGCGGGGAATTCTCGGGCCTCCACTTT.

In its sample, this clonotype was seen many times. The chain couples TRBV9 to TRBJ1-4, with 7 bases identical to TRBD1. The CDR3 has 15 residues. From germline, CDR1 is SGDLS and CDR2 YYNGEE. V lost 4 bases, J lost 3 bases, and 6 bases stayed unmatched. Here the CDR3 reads CASSTWDSSNEKLFF. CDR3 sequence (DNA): TGTGCCAGCAGCACCTGGGACAGCTCTAATGAAAAACTGTTTTTT. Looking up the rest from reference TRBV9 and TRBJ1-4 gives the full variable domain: DSGVTQTPKHLITATGQRVTLRCSPRSGDLSVYWYQQSLDQGLQFLIQYYNGEERAKGNILERFSAQQFPDLHSELNLSSLELGDSALYFCASSTWDSSNEKLFFGSGTQLSVL.

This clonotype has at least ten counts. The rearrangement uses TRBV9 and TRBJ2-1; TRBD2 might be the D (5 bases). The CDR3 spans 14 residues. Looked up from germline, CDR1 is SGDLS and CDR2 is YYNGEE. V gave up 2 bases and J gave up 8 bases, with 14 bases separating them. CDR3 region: CASSVRTLADEQFF. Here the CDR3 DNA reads TGTGCCAGCAGCGTCCGGACCCTAGCCGATGAGCAGTTCTTC.

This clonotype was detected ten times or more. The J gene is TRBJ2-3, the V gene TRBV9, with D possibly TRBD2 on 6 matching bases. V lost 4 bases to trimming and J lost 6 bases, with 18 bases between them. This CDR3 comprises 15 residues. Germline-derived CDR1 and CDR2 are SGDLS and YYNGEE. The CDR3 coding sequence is TGTGCCAGCAGCCTTCGGGTCAATGGGAGGGATACGCAGTATTTT. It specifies CASSLRVNGRDTQYF.

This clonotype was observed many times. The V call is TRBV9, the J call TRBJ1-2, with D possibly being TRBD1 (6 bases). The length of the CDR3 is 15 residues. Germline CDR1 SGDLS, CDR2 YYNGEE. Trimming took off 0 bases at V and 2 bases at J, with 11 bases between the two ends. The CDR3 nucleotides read TGTGCCAGCAGCGTAGATGCAGGGGAGAACTATGGCTACACCTTC. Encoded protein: CASSVDAGENYGYTF.

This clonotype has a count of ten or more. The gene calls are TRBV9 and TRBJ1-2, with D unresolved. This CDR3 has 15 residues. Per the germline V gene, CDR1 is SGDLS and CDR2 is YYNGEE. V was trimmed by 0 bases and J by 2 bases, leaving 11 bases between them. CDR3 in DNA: TGTGCCAGCAGCGTAGGGGAAATCCCCAACTATGGCTACACCTTC. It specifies CASSVGEIPNYGYTF.

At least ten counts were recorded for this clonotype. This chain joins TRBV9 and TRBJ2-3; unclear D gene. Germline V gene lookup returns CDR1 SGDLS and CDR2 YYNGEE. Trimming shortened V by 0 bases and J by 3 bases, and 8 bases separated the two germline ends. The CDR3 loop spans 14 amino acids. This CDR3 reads CASSVAPGTDTQYF. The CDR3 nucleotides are TGTGCCAGCAGCGTAGCTCCCGGAACAGATACGCAGTATTTT.

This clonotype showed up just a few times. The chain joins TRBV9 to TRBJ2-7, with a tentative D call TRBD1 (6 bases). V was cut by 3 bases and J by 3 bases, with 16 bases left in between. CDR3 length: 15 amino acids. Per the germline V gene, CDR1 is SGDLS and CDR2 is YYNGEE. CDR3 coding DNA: TGTGCCAGCAGCGCTATGGGGCAGGGGAACTACGAGCAGTACTTC. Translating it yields CASSAMGQGNYEQYF. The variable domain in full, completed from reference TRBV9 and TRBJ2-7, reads DSGVTQTPKHLITATGQRVTLRCSPRSGDLSVYWYQQSLDQGLQFLIQYYNGEERAKGNILERFSAQQFPDLHSELNLSSLELGDSALYFCASSAMGQGNYEQYFGPGTRLTVT.

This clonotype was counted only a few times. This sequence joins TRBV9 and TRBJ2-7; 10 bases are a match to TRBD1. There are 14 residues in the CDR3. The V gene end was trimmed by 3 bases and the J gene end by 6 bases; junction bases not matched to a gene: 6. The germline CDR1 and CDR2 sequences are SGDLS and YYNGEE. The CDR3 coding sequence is TGTGCCAGCAGCGGCGGGACAGGGGTCCGCGAGCAGTACTTC. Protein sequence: CASSGGTGVREQYF.

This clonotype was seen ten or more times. The CDR3 is CASSPNHGPSYGYTF. In DNA form, the CDR3 reads TGTGCCAGCAGCCCTAATCATGGGCCCAGCTATGGCTACACCTTC. V and J are TRBV9 and TRBJ1-2; D call uncertain. Germline lookup yields CDR1 SGDLS and CDR2 YYNGEE. Trimming pared 4 bases from V and 4 bases from J, leaving 17 bases between. This CDR3 contains 15 residues.

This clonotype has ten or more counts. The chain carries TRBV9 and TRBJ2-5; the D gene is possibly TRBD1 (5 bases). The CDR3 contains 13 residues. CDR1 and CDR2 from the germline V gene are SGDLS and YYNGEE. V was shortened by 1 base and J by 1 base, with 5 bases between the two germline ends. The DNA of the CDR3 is TGTGCCAGCAGCGTACAGGGCCAAGAGACCCAGTACTTC. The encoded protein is CASSVQGQETQYF.

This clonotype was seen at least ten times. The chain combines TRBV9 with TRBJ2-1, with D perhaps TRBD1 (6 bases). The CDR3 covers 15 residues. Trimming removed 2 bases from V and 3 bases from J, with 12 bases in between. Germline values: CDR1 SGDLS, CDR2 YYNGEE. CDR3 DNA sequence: TGTGCCAGCAGCGTCGGGCAGGGGATCTACAATGAGCAGTTCTTC. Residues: CASSVGQGIYNEQFF.